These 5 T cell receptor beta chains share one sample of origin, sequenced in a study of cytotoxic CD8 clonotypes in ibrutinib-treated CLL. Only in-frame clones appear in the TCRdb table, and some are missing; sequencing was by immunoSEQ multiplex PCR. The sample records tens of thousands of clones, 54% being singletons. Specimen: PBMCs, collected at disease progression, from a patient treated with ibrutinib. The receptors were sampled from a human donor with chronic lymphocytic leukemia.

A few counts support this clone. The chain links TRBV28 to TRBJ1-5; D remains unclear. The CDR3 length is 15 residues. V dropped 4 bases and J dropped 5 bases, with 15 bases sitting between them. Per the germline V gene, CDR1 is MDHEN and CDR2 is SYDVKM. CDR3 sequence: CASSSHPLSYQPQHF. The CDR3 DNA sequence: TGTGCCAGCAGTTCCCACCCACTATCCTATCAGCCCCAGCATTTT. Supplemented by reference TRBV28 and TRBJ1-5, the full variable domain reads DVKVTQSSRYLVKRTGEKVFLECVQDMDHENMFWYRQDPGLGLRLIYFSYDVKMKEKGDIPEGYSVSREKKERFSLILESASTNQTSMYLCASSSHPLSYQPQHFGDGTRLSIL.

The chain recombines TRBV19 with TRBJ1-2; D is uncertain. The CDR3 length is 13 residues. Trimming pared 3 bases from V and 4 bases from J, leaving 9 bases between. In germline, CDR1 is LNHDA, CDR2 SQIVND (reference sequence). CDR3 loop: CASSITRPYGYTF. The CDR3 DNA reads TGTGCCAGTAGTATCACCAGACCCTATGGCTACACCTTC.

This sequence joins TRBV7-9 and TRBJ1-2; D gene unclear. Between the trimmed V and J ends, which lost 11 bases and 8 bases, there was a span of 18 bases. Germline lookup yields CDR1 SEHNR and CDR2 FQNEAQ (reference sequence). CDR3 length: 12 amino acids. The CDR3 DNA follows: TGTGCCGGCAAAGGGATAGCTCTAGGCTACACCTTC. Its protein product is CAGKGIALGYTF.

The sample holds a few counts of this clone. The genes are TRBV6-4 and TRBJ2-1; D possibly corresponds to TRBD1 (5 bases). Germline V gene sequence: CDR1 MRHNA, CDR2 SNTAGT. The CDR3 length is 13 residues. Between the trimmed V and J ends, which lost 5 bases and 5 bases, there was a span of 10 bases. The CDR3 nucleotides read TGTGCCAGCAGTACAGGTTTAGACAATGAGCAGTTCTTC. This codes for CASSTGLDNEQFF.

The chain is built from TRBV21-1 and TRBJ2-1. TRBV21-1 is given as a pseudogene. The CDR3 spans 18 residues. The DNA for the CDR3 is TGTGCCAGCAGCAAAGAGGTCACGCAGATAAGCTCCTACAATGAGCAGTTCTTC. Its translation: CASSKEVTQISSYNEQFF.